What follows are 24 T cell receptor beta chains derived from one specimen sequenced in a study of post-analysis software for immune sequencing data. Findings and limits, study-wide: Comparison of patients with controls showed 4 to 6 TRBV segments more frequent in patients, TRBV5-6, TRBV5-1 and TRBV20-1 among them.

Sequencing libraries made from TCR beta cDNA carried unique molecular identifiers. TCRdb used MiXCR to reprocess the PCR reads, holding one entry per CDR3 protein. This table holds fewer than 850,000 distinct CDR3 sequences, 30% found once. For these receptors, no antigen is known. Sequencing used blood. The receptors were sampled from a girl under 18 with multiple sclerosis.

The CDR3 region has the DNA TGCGCCAGCAGCTTGGCACAGGTGGGCTACGTCGAGCGGTACTTC. Residues: CASSLAQVGYVERYF. The rearrangement links TRBV5-1 to TRBJ2-4; TRBD1 is a possible D gene (5 bases). This CDR3 comprises 15 residues. Trimming left V 0 bases short and J 15 bases short, with 22 bases between. Germline V gene sequence: CDR1 SGHRS, CDR2 YFSETQ. The full variable domain, completed using reference TRBV5-1 and TRBJ2-4, is KAGVTQTPRYLIKTRGQQVTLSCSPISGHRSVSWYQQTPGQGLQFLFEYFSETQRNKGNFPGRFSGRQFSNSRSEMNVSTLELGDSALYLCASSLAQVGYVERYFGAGTRLSVL.

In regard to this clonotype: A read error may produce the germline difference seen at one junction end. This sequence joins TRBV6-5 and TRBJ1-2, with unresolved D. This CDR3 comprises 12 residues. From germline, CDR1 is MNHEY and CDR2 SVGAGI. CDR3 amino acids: CVSTSGSYGYTF. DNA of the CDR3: TGTGTCAGCACCTCGGGGAGCTATGGCTACACCTTC.

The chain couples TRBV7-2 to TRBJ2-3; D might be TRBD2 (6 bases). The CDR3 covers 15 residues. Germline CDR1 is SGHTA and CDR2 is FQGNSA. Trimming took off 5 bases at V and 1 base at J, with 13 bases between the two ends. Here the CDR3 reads CASSDRGTRTDTQYF. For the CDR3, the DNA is TGTGCCAGCAGCGATCGGGGGACTCGCACAGATACGCAGTATTTT.

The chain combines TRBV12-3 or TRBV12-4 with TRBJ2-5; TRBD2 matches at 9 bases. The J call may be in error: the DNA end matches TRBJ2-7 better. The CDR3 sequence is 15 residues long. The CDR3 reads CASSSPRLADYEQYF. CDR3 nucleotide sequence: TGTGCCAGCAGTTCTCCCAGACTAGCGGACTACGAGCAGTACTTC.

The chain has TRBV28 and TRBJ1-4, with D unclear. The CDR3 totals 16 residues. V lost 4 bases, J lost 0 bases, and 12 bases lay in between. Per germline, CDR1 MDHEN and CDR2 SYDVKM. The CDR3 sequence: CASSSSPAATNEKLFF. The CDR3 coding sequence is TGTGCCAGCAGTTCCTCCCCGGCTGCAACTAATGAAAAACTGTTTTTT.

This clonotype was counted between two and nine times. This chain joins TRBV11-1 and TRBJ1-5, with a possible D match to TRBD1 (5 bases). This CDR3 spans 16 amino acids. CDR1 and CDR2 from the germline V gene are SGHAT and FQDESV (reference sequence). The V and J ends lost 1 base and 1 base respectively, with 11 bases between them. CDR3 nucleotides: TGTGCCAGCAGCTTAGGAGGTCGGGGGAGCAATCAGCCCCAGCATTTT. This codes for CASSLGGRGSNQPQHF.

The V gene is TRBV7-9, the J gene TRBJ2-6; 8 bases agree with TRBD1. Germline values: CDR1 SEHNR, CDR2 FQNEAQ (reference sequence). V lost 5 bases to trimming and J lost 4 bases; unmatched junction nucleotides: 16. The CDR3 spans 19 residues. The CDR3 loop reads CASSLGTGPRLWGANVLTF. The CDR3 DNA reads TGTGCCAGCAGCCTCGGGACAGGCCCTAGGCTCTGGGGGGCCAACGTCCTGACTTTC.

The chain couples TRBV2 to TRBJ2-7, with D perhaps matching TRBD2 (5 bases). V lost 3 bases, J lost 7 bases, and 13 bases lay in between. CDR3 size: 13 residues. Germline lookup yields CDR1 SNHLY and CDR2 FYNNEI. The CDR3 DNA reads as TGTGCCAGCAGTGAGGGAGCTTACAATGAGCAGTACTTC. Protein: CASSEGAYNEQYF.

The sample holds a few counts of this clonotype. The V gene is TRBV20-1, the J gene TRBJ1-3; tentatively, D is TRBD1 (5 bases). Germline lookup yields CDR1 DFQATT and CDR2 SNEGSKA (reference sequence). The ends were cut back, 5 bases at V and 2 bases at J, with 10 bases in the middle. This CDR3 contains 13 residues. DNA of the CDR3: TGCAGTGCTGCGCAGGGTCCTGGAAACACCATATATTTT. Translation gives CSAAQGPGNTIYF.

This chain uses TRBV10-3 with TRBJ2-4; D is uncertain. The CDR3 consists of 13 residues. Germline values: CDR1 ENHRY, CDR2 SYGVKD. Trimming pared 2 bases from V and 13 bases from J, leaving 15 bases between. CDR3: CAISESERAWQYF. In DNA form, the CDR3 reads TGTGCCATCAGTGAGAGTGAACGGGCGTGGCAGTACTTC.

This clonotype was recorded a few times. For the CDR3, the DNA is TGCGCCAGCAGCTCGACCCCGACTAGCCCAGAGACCCAGTACTTC. This codes for CASSSTPTSPETQYF. This sequence joins TRBV5-1 and TRBJ2-5, with 7 bases that match TRBD2. Germline lookup yields CDR1 SGHRS and CDR2 YFSETQ. The CDR3 has 15 amino acids. Unmatched junction bases numbered 9, after V lost 3 bases and J lost 4 bases.

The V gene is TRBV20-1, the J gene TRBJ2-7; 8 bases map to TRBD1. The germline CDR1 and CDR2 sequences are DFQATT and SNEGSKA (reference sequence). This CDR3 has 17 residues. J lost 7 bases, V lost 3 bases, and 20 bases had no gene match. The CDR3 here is CSARGWTGLGIGNEQYF. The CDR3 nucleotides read TGCAGTGCTAGGGGATGGACAGGGTTGGGGATTGGGAATGAGCAGTACTTC.

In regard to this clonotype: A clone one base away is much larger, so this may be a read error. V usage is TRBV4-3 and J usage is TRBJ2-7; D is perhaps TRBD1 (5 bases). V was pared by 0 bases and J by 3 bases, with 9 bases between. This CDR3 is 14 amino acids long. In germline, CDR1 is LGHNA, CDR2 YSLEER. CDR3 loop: CASSQDMDIYEQYF. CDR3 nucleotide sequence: TGCGCCAGCAGCCAAGATATGGACATCTACGAGCAGTACTTC.

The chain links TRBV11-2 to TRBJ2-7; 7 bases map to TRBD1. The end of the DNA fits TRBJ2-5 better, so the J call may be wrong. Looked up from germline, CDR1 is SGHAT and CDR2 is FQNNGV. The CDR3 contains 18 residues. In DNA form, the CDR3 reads TGTGCCAGCAGCCGATCCCATGGGGTTTGGCAGGGGGTGGAGACCCAGTACTTC. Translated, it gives CASSRSHGVWQGVETQYF.

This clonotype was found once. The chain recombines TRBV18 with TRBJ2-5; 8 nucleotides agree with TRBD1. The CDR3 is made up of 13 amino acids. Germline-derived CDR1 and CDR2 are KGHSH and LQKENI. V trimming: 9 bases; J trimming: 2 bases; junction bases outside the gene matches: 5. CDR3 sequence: CASCGQGQETQYF. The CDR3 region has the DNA TGTGCCAGTTGTGGACAGGGACAAGAGACCCAGTACTTC. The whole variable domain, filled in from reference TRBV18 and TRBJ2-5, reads NAGVMQNPRHLVRRRGQEARLRCSPMKGHSHVYWYRQLPEEGLKFMVYLQKENIIDESGMPKERFSAEFPKEGPSILRIQQVVRGDSAAYFCASCGQGQETQYFGPGTRLLVL.

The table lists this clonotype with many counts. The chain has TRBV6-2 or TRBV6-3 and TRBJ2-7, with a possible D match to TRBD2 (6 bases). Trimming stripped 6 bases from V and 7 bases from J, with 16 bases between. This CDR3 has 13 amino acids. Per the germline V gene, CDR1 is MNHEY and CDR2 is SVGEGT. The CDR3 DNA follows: TGTGCCAGCAGAACCGGGACGGCGGGAGAGCAGTACTTC. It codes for CASRTGTAGEQYF.

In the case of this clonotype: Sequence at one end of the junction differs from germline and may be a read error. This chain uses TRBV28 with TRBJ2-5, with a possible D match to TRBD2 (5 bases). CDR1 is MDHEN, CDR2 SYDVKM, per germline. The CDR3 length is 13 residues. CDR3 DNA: TGTGCCAGCAGTAATCGGGGAGAAGAGACCCTGTACTTC. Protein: CASSNRGEETLYF.

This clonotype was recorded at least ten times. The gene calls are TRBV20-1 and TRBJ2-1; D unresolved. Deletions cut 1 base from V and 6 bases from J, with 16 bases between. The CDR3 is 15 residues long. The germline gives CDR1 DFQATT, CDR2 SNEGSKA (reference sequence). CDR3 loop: CSARGPAAGGNEQFF. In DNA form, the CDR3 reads TGCAGTGCTAGAGGGCCGGCGGCAGGCGGCAATGAGCAGTTCTTC.

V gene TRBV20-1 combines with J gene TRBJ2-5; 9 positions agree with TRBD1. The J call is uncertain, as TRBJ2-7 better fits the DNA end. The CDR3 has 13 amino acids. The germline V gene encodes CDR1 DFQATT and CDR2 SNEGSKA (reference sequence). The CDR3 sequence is CSSETGGNYEQYF. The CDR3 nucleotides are TGCAGTTCAGAGACAGGGGGGAATTACGAGCAGTACTTC.

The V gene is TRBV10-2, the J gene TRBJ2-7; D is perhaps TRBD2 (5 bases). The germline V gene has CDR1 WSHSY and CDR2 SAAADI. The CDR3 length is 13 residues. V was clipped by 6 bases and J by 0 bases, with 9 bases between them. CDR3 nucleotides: TGCGCCAGCAGCGGAGCGGTCTCCTACGAGCAGTACTTC. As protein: CASSGAVSYEQYF.

CDR3 coding DNA: TGCGCCAGCAGCTGGGAGGTGGGAGAGGACGAGCAGTACTTC. This encodes CASSWEVGEDEQYF. The chain links TRBV5-1 to TRBJ2-7; a weak D match, TRBD2 (6 bases). The V gene lost 3 bases and the J gene lost 5 bases, with 15 bases spanning the gap. Germline V lookup: CDR1 SGHRS, CDR2 YFSETQ. The CDR3 is made up of 14 amino acids.

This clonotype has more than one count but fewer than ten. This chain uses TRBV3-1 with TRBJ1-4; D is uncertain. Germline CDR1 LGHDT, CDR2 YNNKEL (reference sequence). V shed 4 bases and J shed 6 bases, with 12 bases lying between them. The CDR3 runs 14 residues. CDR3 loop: CASSPGYGHEKLFF. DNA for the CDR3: TGTGCCAGCAGCCCAGGTTATGGTCATGAAAAACTGTTTTTT.

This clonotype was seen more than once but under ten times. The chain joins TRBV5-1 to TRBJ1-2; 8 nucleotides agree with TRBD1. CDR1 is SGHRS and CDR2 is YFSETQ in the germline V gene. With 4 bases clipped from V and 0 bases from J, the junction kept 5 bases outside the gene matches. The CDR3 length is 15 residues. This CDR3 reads CASSLGQATNYGYTF. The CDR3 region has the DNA TGCGCCAGCAGCCTGGGACAGGCGACTAACTATGGCTACACCTTC.

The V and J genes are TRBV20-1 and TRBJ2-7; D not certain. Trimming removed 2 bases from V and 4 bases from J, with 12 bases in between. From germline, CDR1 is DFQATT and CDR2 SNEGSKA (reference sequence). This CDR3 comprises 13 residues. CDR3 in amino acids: CSARFAWGYEQYF. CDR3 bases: TGCAGTGCTAGATTCGCTTGGGGATACGAGCAGTACTTC.